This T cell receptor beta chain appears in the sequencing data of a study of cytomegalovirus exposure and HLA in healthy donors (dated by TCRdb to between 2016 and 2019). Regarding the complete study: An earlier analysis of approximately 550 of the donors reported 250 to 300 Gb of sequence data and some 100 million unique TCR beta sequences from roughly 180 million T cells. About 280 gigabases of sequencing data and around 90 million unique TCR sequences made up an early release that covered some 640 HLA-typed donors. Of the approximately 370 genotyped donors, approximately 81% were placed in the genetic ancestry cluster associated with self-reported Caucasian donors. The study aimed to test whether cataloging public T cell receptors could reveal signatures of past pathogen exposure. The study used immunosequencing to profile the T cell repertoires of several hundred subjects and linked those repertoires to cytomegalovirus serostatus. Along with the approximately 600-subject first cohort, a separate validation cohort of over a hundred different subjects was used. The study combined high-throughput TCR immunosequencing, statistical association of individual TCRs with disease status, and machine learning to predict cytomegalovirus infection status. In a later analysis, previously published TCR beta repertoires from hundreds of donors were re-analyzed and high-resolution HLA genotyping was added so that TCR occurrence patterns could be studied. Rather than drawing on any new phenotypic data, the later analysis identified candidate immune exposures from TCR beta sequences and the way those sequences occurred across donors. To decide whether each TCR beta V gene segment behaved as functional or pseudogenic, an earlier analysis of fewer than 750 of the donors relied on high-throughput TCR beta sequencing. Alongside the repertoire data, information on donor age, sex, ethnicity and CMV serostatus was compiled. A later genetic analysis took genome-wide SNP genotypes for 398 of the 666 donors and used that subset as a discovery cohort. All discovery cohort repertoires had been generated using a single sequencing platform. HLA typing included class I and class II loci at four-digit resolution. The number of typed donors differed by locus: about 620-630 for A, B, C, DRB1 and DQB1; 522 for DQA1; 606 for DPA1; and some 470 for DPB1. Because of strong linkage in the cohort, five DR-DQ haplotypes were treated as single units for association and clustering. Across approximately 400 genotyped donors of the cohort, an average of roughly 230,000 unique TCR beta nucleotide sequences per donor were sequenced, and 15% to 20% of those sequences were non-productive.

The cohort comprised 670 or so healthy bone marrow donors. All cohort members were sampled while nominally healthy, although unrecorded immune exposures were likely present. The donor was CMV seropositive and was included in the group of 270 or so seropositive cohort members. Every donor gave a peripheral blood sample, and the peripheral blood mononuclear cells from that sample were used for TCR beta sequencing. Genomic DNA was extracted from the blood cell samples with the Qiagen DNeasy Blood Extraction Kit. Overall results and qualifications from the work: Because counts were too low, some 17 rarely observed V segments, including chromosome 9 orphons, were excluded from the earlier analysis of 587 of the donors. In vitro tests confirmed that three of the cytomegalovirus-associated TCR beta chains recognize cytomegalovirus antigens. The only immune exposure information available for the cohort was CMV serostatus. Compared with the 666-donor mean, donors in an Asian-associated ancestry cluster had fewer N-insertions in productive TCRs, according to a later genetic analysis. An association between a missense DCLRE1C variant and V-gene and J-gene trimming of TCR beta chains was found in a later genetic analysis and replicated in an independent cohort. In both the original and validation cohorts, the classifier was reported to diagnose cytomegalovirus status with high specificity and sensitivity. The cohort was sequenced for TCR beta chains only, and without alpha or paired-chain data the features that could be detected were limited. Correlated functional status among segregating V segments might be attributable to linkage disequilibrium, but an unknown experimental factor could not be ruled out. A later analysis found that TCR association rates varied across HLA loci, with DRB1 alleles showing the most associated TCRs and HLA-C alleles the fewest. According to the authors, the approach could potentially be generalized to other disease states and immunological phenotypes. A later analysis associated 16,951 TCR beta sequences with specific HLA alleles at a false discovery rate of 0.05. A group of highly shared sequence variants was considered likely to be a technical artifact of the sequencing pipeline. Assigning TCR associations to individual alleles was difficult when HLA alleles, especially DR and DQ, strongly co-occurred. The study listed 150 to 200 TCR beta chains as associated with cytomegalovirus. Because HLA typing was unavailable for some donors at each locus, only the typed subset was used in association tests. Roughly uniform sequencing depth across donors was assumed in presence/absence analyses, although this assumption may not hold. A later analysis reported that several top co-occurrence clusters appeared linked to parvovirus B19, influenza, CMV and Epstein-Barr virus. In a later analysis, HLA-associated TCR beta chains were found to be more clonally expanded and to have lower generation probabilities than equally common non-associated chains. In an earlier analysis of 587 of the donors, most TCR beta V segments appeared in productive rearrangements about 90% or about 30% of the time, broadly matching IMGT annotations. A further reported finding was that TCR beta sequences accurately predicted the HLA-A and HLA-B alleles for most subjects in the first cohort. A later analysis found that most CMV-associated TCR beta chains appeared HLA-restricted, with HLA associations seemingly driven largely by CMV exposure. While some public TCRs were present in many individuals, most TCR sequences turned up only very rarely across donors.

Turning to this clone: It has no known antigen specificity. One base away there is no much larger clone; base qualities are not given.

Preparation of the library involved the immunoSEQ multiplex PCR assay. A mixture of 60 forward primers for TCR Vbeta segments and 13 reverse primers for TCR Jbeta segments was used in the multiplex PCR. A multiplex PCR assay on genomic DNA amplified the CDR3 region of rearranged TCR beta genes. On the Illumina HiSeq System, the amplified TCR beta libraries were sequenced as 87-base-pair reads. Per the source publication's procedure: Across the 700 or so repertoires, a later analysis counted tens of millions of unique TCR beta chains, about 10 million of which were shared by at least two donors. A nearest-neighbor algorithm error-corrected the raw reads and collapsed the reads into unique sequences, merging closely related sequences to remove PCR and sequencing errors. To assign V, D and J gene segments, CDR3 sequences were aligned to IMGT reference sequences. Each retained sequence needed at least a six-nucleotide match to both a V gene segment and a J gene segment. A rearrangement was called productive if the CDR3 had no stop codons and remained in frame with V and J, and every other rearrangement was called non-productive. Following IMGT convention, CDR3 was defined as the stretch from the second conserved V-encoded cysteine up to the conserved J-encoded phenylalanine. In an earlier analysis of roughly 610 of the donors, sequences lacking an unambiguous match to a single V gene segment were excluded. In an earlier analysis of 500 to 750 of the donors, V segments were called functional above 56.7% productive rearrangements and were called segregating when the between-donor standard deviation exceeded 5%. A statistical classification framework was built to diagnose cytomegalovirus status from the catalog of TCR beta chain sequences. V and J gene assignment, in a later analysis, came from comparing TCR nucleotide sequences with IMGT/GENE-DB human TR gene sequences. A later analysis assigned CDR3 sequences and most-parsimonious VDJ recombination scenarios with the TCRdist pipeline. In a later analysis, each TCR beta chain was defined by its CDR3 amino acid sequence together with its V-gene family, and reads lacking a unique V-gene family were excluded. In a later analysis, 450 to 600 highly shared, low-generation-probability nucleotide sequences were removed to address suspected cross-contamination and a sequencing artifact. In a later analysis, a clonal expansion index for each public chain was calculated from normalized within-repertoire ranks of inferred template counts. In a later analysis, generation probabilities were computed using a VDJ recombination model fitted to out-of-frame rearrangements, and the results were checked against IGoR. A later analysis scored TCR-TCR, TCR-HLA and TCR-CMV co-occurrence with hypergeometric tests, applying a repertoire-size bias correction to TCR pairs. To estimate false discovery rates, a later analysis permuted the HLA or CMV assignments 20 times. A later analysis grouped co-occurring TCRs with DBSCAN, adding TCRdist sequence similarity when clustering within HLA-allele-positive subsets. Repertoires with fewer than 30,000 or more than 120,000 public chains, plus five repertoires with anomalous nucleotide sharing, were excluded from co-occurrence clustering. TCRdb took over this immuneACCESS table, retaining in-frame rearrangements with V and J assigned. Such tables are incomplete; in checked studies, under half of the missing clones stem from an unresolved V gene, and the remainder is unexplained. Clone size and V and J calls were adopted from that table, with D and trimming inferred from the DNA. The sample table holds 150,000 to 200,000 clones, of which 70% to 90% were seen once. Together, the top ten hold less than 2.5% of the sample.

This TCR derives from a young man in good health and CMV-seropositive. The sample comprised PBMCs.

The bases read TGTGCCTTGGACAGGAACACTGAAGCTTTCTTT. Its protein product is CALDRNTEAFF. The V and J segments used are TRBV7-9 and TRBJ1-1; TRBD1 is a weak D gene call, 6 bases matching. The germline V gene (reference sequence) gives CDR1 as SEHNR and CDR2 as FQNEAQ. From the cysteine up to the phenylalanine, the CDR3 has a length of 11 residues. Here the CDR3 DNA is all that survives: 33 bases in frame from base 1. Deletion took 11 bases off V and 1 base off J, with a span of 8 bases between the germline ends.